Following are 8 T cell receptor beta chains from one sample sequenced in a study of cytomegalovirus exposure and HLA in healthy donors. 60 Vbeta and 13 Jbeta primers were used in PCR. TCRdb keeps only in-frame clones here, not all; method: immunoSEQ multiplex PCR. The table records 95,000 to 150,000 clones, about 76% of them present only once. The sequencing sample was made of PBMCs. These TCRs come from a woman aged 60-75 years in good health and CMV-seropositive.

This clone showed up just a few times. J is TRBJ1-2 and V is TRBV19, with TRBD1 matching 7 bases. The CDR3 is 15 residues long. V shed 3 bases and J 2 bases; nucleotides not matched to a gene: 6. Per the germline V gene, CDR1 is LNHDA and CDR2 is SQIVND (reference sequence). DNA for the CDR3: TGTGCCAGTAGTATTGCAGGACAGGCAAACTATGGCTACACCTTC. This gives the protein CASSIAGQANYGYTF.

The chain is built from TRBV6-1 and TRBJ1-5, with 8 bases identical to TRBD1. Germline V gene lookup returns CDR1 MNHNS and CDR2 SASEGT. Losses at the gene ends were 7 bases for V and 3 bases for J; bases not matched to a gene: 8. CDR3 length: 15 amino acids. The CDR3 DNA reads TGTGCCAGCACCCTCGTGACAGGGGCCAATCAGCCCCAGCATTTT. This codes for CASTLVTGANQPQHF.

The CDR3 is CASGETNTDTQYF. For the CDR3, the DNA is TGTGCTAGTGGTGAAACTAACACAGATACGCAGTATTTT. The chain combines TRBV12-5 with TRBJ2-3; D gene unclear. The V end lost 5 bases, the J end lost 2 bases, and 8 bases lay between the germline ends. CDR3 size: 13 residues. CDR1 and CDR2 (germline): LGHNT, FRNRAP. Looking up the rest from reference TRBV12-5 and TRBJ2-3 gives the full variable domain: DARVTQTPRHKVTEMGQEVTMRCQPILGHNTVFWYRQTMMQGLELLAYFRNRAPLDDSGMPKDRFSAEMPDATLATLKIQPSEPRDSAVYFCASGETNTDTQYFGPGTRLTVL.

The rearrangement uses TRBV30 and TRBJ2-1, with 16 bases aligning to TRBD2. CDR1 and CDR2 from the germline V gene are GTSNPN and SVGIG (reference sequence). The CDR3 has 18 residues. With V trimmed by 3 bases and J by 4 bases, 9 bases remained unmatched. CDR3 DNA: TGTGCCTGGAGCGCCGGGACTAGCGGGAGGGGCAGTTACAATGAGCAGTTCTTC. This codes for CAWSAGTSGRGSYNEQFF.

This sequence joins TRBV30 and TRBJ1-1; TRBD1 is a possible D gene (6 bases). This CDR3 contains 14 residues. Germline CDR1 reads GTSNPN; CDR2 reads SVGIG (reference sequence). Deletions cut 1 base from V and 4 bases from J, with 13 bases between. CDR3 region: CAWSGQGIGTEAFF. The CDR3 DNA sequence: TGTGCCTGGAGTGGTCAGGGGATAGGCACTGAAGCTTTCTTT.

The rearrangement uses TRBV11-1 and TRBJ1-1, with TRBD1 as a possible D gene (5 bases). In germline, CDR1 is SGHAT, CDR2 FQDESV (reference sequence). V lost 4 bases, J lost 4 bases, and 19 bases lay in between. CDR3 length: 16 amino acids. CDR3 in DNA: TGTGCCAGCAGCTGGTCGTCCAGGGTCCGGGTCACTGAAGCTTTCTTT. Its protein product is CASSWSSRVRVTEAFF.

The V and J genes are TRBV19 and TRBJ2-7; no clear D. The CDR3 is made up of 15 amino acids. Germline V gene sequence: CDR1 LNHDA, CDR2 SQIVND (reference sequence). Trimming left V 4 bases short and J 6 bases short, with 19 bases between. The CDR3 is CASSSDTVLLPEQYF. CDR3 bases: TGTGCCAGTAGTAGTGACACGGTTCTCCTACCCGAGCAGTACTTC. The entire variable domain, with the rest obtained from reference TRBV19 and TRBJ2-7, is as follows: DGGITQSPKYLFRKEGQNVTLSCEQNLNHDAMYWYRQDPGQGLRLIYYSQIVNDFQKGDIAEGYSVSREKKESFPLTVTSAQKNPTAFYLCASSSDTVLLPEQYFGPGTRLTVT.

V and J are TRBV5-4 and TRBJ1-2, with D maybe TRBD1 (5 bases). The V gene's germline CDR1 is SGHNT and CDR2 YYREEE (reference sequence). There are 13 residues in the CDR3. The V end was cut by 6 bases, the J end by 2 bases, with 11 bases between. This CDR3 reads CASNSPGNYGYTF. The CDR3, as DNA: TGTGCCAGCAACTCTCCAGGGAACTATGGCTACACCTTC.